This TCR beta chain was documented in a study of post-analysis software for immune sequencing data. Study information: Multiple sclerosis in the patients followed relapsing-remitting, secondary progressive and progressive-relapsing courses.

Study results and limitations: Patients carried a handful of TRBV segments more frequently than controls did, and TRBV5-6, TRBV5-1 and TRBV20-1 were among them. Among multiple sclerosis patients, normalized Chao1 diversity was significantly below that of controls. Clustering by F measure revealed strong co-clustering among samples prepared together in one batch.

Every TCR beta cDNA library bore unique molecular identifiers. TCRdb passed the PCR reads through MiXCR, listing each CDR3 protein once. This table holds fewer than 850,000 distinct CDR3 sequences, about 32% found once. V lost 3 bases, J lost 8 bases, and 28 bases lay in between. There are 18 residues in the CDR3. Germline CDR1 reads LGHNA; CDR2 reads YSLEER. This clonotype was seen a single time. The antigen remains undetermined. Sequenced: blood. The rearrangement uses TRBV4-3 and TRBJ1-2; D is possibly TRBD1 (6 bases). The TCR was taken from a girl aged 10 to 17 with multiple sclerosis. The CDR3 region is CASSHFSRGGGPLGGYTF. CDR3 DNA: TGCGCCAGCAGCCACTTCAGTAGGGGGGGCGGCCCGTTAGGGGGCTACACCTTC.